This paragraph reports one T cell receptor beta chain. There is no known antigen for this receptor. Relative to the germline gene, one junction end is altered; a read error may explain this. The data originate from a study of blood T cell repertoires in COVID-19 (TCRdb year 2020). Describing the broader study: Samples from collaborators originated in the United States, Italy and Spain and spanned both the acute and convalescent phases of COVID-19. The repertoires were made available in a free public database intended to serve as a resource for research on the immune response to SARS-CoV-2. Subjects who had been exposed to COVID-19, were actively infected with it, or had recovered from it provided the deeply sampled blood TCRbeta repertoires that made up the dataset. Where available, HLA class I and class II types were obtained from metadata supplied by the sample provider rather than from assay-based typing. A de-identified subject ID, COVID-19 status, age in years and sex were almost always included in the sample metadata. The samples were drawn from two sources: the first 160 participants of the ongoing ImmuneRACE study, and 1,000 to 1,500 subjects contributed by 6 global collaborators. The prospective study material was composed of cDNA or gDNA derived from T cells, B-cell-depleted T cells, or PBMCs.

TCRbeta CDR3 regions were amplified from genomic DNA using the immunoSEQ Assay, a bias-controlled multiplex PCR. For the original study's pipeline: The number of nucleated cells in each sample was estimated by amplification of reference gene primers within the assay. To quantify the absolute abundance of each unique TCRbeta CDR3 rearrangement, sequence reads were collapsed and filtered. For each sample, productive Simpson clonality was calculated by taking the square root of Simpson's diversity index across productive rearrangements. In its TCRdb copy, this immuneACCESS table keeps in-frame sequences only and misses some clones. Where compared with another copy, unresolved V genes explain less than half of these, and the others have no known cause. For V, J and clone size, that table is used; D and trimming come from the DNA. Here the sample has approximately 250,000 clones; over 80% occur a single time. The ten largest clones take up around 3.1% of the sample.

Participants in the prospective study were enrolled through a virtual design, were aged about 18 to 100 years, and lived in 24 United States geographic areas. Cohort assignment in the prospective study relied on participant-reported clinical history from a screening survey and a study questionnaire. Exposed participants had been in contact with someone with a PCR-confirmed or clinician-diagnosed COVID-19 case within 2 weeks of study entry. Each participant in the prospective study had whole blood, serum and a nasopharyngeal or oropharyngeal swab collected by mobile phlebotomists. Over a 2-month period, participants in the prospective study had the option of providing additional blood draws and questionnaires. Blood samples from the prospective study were shipped frozen or at room temperature prior to DNA extraction. CDR1 and CDR2 are read off the germline V gene as SGHRS and YFSETQ. The CDR3 numbers 14 residues from cysteine through phenylalanine. Of all the DNA, just the CDR3 is kept, 42 bases in frame from base 1.

The investigation overall reported the following: The quantity of clinical and demographic metadata differed by source and by participant and was supplied without curation.

The receptor was isolated from a woman aged 35 to 49 who had been exposed to COVID-19. The sample was PBMCs or T cells enriched from blood (not recorded which). The rearrangement combines TRBV5-1 with TRBJ2-3; 8 middle bases align to TRBD1. The CDR3 reads CASSLDRVGDTQYF. The nucleotides read TGTGCCAGCAGCTTGGACAGGGTAGGCGATACGCAGTATTTT.